The clone carrying this TCR beta chain was counted a few times. Other DNA sequences from this sample encode an identical CDR3 as well. PCR employed 60 Vbeta and 13 Jbeta primers. Some clones are missing from TCRdb's copy, which holds only in-frame ones; the method was immunoSEQ multiplex PCR. Found here are nearly 100,000 clones, roughly four fifths of them singletons; the top ten hold around 19%. Trimming shortened V by 5 bases and J by 4 bases, and 14 bases separated the two germline ends. The CDR3 consists of 14 residues. Germline CDR1 LNHNV, CDR2 YYDKDF (reference sequence). This sample is drawn from a study of cytomegalovirus exposure and HLA in healthy donors. Nominally healthy donors provided the samples, though records likely missed some immune exposures.

Sequenced input: PBMCs. The chain employs TRBV15 and TRBJ2-5, with D tentatively TRBD2 (7 bases). This TCR was recovered from a woman aged 55-70 years in good health and CMV-seropositive. CDR3 bases: TGTGCCACCAGCGGCCGAGGGGGGGGAGAGACCCAGTACTTC. Translating gives CATSGRGGGETQYF.